The rows below give T cell receptor beta chains drawn from one sample of a study of cytomegalovirus exposure and HLA in healthy donors. The repertoire was sequenced with immunoSEQ multiplex PCR; TCRdb's copy has only in-frame clones and lacks some. The sample has some 110,000 clones; approximately 75% are singletons. Sample: PBMCs. Every receptor here comes from a man between 45 and 60 years old in good health and CMV-seropositive. CDR3s include the opening cysteine and the closing phenylalanine or tryptophan. The order of the fields is CDR3 length, D gene, V gene, CDR3 protein. D genes are given only for firm matches.

length: 16
D: -
V: TRBV18
CDR3: CASSRGTGHFAYGYTF

length: 15
D: TRBD1
V: TRBV4-1
CDR3: CASSQDFDRGRGAFF

length: 16
D: TRBD2
V: TRBV4-3
CDR3: CASSVQTSGSTDTQYF

length: 17
D: TRBD1
V: TRBV29-1
CDR3: CSVEGQGFGASTDTQYF

length: 14
D: TRBD1
V: TRBV9
CDR3: CASSAGQARDTIYF

length: 12
D: TRBD1
V: TRBV6-1
CDR3: CASSEPGQPQFF

length: 14
D: TRBD1
V: TRBV6-6
CDR3: CASSYRTGGETQYF

length: 14
D: -
V: TRBV6-5
CDR3: CASSGETESTEAFF

length: 15
D: -
V: TRBV5-4
CDR3: CASSLTGKNTGELFF

length: 14
D: TRBD2
V: TRBV4-1
CDR3: CASSQEEGGETQYF

length: 14
D: TRBD1
V: TRBV7-9
CDR3: CASSLDRGSETQYF

length: 15
D: TRBD2
V: TRBV7-2
CDR3: CASSIARGGSYEQYF

length: 15
D: -
V: TRBV4-1
CDR3: CASSQDAQGRNTIYF

length: 13
D: TRBD1
V: TRBV2
CDR3: CASNKDRGGEQYF

length: 15
D: -
V: TRBV9
CDR3: CASSVGLGVNTEAFF

length: 12
D: TRBD1
V: TRBV2
CDR3: CASLRQGGGYTF

length: 15
D: TRBD1
V: TRBV6-5
CDR3: CASRQHGTANYGYTF

length: 16
D: -
V: TRBV5-1
CDR3: CASSWEGQGISGELFF

length: 14
D: -
V: TRBV19
CDR3: CASSIRLGGETQYF

length: 14
D: -
V: TRBV7-3
CDR3: CATPLVTDHYGYTF

length: 14
D: -
V: TRBV10-3
CDR3: CATSLLQNQETQYF

length: 12
D: TRBD1
V: TRBV29-1
CDR3: CSVRQGNTEAFF

length: 12
D: TRBD2
V: TRBV29-1
CDR3: CSVASGRYEQYF

length: 16
D: TRBD2
V: TRBV4-1
CDR3: CASRRAGGSSGGELFF

length: 14
D: -
V: TRBV6-1
CDR3: CASSEAGQGQPQHF

length: 15
D: TRBD1
V: TRBV5-4
CDR3: CASSLQGRSTGELFF

length: 14
D: -
V: TRBV19
CDR3: CASSKAGLQETQYF

length: 11
D: -
V: TRBV2
CDR3: CASSYSYEQYF

length: 16
D: -
V: TRBV7-9
CDR3: CASSYPEEAGTYEQYF

length: 16
D: TRBD2
V: TRBV5-1
CDR3: CASSSRLAGGLNEQYF

length: 14
D: -
V: TRBV10-3
CDR3: CAIRTGDNNYGYTF

length: 17
D: TRBD1
V: TRBV18
CDR3: CASSPQKIRQGNYEQYF

length: 14
D: TRBD1
V: TRBV6-5
CDR3: CASSDPGQTYEQYF

length: 15
D: -
V: TRBV2
CDR3: CASSEGLDSQIKAFF

length: 12
D: TRBD1
V: TRBV30
CDR3: CAWSRGLVEAFF

length: 16
D: -
V: TRBV9
CDR3: CASSALGGGANYGYTF

length: 19
D: TRBD2
V: TRBV5-8
CDR3: CASSSPPASGRAETGELFF

length: 15
D: -
V: TRBV5-5
CDR3: CASSQDSLIPYGYTF

length: 12
D: -
V: TRBV7-2
CDR3: CASSLMGNGYTF

length: 14
D: -
V: TRBV10-2
CDR3: CASSDGGTTDTQYF

length: 16
D: -
V: TRBV29-1
CDR3: CSVEDFQGSGRNTIYF

length: 15
D: -
V: TRBV5-4
CDR3: CASSFLGGLATEAFF

length: 15
D: TRBD1
V: TRBV4-1
CDR3: CASSQMGQGNTEAFF

length: 12
D: -
V: TRBV30
CDR3: CAWSVLRNEQFF

length: 16
D: -
V: TRBV6-5
CDR3: CASSSVSGSGANVLTF

length: 16
D: -
V: TRBV2
CDR3: CASSEARGGMNTEAFF